Listed here are 30 T cell receptor beta chains from one sample, sequenced in a study of T cell responses to AZD1222 COVID-19 vaccine. Only in-frame clones appear in the TCRdb table, and some are missing; sequencing was by immunoSEQ multiplex PCR. The table includes approximately 110,000 clones, about nine tenths detected once. The material was peripheral blood, obtained on day 0 of AZD1222 vaccination. The receptor set was obtained from an adult in good health.

V gene TRBV3-1 (or the pseudogene TRBV3-2) combines with J gene TRBJ1-2; D not resolved. The CDR3 totals 14 residues. Between the trimmed V and J ends, which lost 4 bases and 4 bases, there was a span of 13 bases. Germline V CDR1 and CDR2: LGHDT, YNNKEL (reference sequence). CDR3 DNA sequence: TGTGCCAGCAGCCCCCAAGGGCTCGGCTATGGCTACACCTTC. It codes for CASSPQGLGYGYTF.

Points on this clone: Other DNA sequences in this sample translate to the same CDR3. The chain couples TRBV20-1 to TRBJ2-3; D is possibly TRBD1 or TRBD2 (5 bases each). This CDR3 has 14 amino acids. The V gene lost 3 bases and the J gene lost 2 bases, with 12 bases spanning the gap. The germline CDR1 and CDR2 sequences are DFQATT and SNEGSKA (reference sequence). CDR3 amino acids: CSASGGGSTDTQYF. The CDR3 region has the DNA TGCAGTGCTAGTGGTGGGGGATCCACAGATACGCAGTATTTT.

This chain uses TRBV29-1 with TRBJ1-3, with D perhaps TRBD1 (5 bases). CDR3 length: 11 amino acids. V shed 4 bases and J shed 12 bases, with 13 bases lying between them. Germline lookup yields CDR1 SQVTM and CDR2 ANQGSEA. CDR3 in amino acids: CSVAEGPLIYF. The CDR3 DNA sequence: TGCAGCGTTGCAGAGGGACCACTCATATATTTT.

A few counts support this clone. The J gene is TRBJ1-5, the V gene TRBV2, with a weak D call TRBD1 (6 bases). V lost 3 bases to trimming and J lost 3 bases, with 9 bases between them. Germline V gene lookup returns CDR1 SNHLY and CDR2 FYNNEI. CDR3 length: 14 amino acids. CDR3 residues: CASSDRTDNQPQHF. CDR3 nucleotides: TGTGCCAGCAGTGATAGGACAGACAATCAGCCCCAGCATTTT.

This chain joins TRBV11-1 and TRBJ1-2; 10 bases fit TRBD1. This CDR3 contains 16 residues. Germline V gene sequence: CDR1 SGHAT, CDR2 FQDESV (reference sequence). After removal of 5 bases from V and 7 bases from J, the junction contained 13 bases not matched to a gene. The CDR3 loop is CASSPSPGTGVFGYTF. Written as DNA, the CDR3 is TGTGCCAGCAGCCCTTCTCCCGGGACAGGGGTCTTTGGCTACACCTTC.

The V and J genes are TRBV6-2 or TRBV6-3 and TRBJ2-7; TRBD1 is a possible D gene (6 bases). Germline CDR1 reads MNHEY; CDR2 reads SVGEGT. Deletions cut 6 bases from V and 1 base from J, with 13 bases between. The CDR3 extends over 14 amino acids. The CDR3 DNA follows: TGTGCCAGCAGCGTGGACAGTGCGTCCTACGAGCAGTACTTC. The encoded protein is CASSVDSASYEQYF.

The V call is TRBV29-1, the J call TRBJ2-5, with TRBD1 as a possible D gene (7 bases). The CDR3 covers 11 residues. Germline V gives CDR1 SQVTM, CDR2 ANQGSEA. Trimming took off 8 bases at V and 9 bases at J, with 16 bases between the two ends. CDR3 bases: TGCAGCCTCCCCAGCAGGGGGGCCCAGTACTTC. Residues: CSLPSRGAQYF. Variable domain in full (rest from reference TRBV29-1 and TRBJ2-5): SAVISQKPSRDICQRGTSLTIQCQVDSQVTMMFWYRQQPGQSLTLIATANQGSEATYESGFVIDKFPISRPNLTFSTLTVSNMSPEDSSIYLCSLPSRGAQYFGPGTRLLVL.

This clone occurred a few times. This chain uses TRBV30 with TRBJ2-7; D may be TRBD1 or TRBD2 (5 bases each). V was clipped by 4 bases and J by 1 base, with 14 bases between them. Germline CDR1 is GTSNPN and CDR2 is SVGIG (reference sequence). The CDR3 extends over 14 amino acids. This chain's CDR3 is CAWTPGDGSYEQYF. The DNA of the CDR3 is TGTGCCTGGACCCCCGGGGACGGTTCCTACGAGCAGTACTTC.

This chain links TRBV6-4 with TRBJ2-4; weak D call: TRBD2 (5 bases). The CDR3 covers 15 residues. The germline CDR1 and CDR2 sequences are MRHNA and SNTAGT. V dropped 2 bases and J dropped 5 bases, with 13 bases sitting between them. CDR3 sequence (DNA): TGTGCCAGCAGTGACCTTGGGCGGGCCCAAAACATTCAGTACTTC. It yields the protein CASSDLGRAQNIQYF.

The chain recombines TRBV19 with TRBJ2-2; possibly TRBD2 for D (6 bases). This CDR3 has 16 residues. Germline CDR1 and CDR2: LNHDA and SQIVND (reference sequence). Trimming removed 8 bases from V and 0 bases from J, with 16 bases in between. The CDR3 reads CASAPPGRTNTGELFF. The CDR3 DNA sequence: TGTGCCAGTGCTCCGCCGGGGAGGACGAACACCGGGGAGCTGTTTTTT.

The chain links TRBV12-5 to TRBJ2-7; D is possibly TRBD1 (5 bases). The CDR3 is 13 amino acids. CDR1 and CDR2 (germline): LGHNT, FRNRAP. With 5 bases removed from V and 6 bases from J, the gap between germline ends came to 14 bases. The CDR3 sequence is CASGPTVNSEQYF. The CDR3 coding sequence is TGTGCTAGTGGTCCGACAGTAAATTCCGAGCAGTACTTC.

The gene calls are TRBV29-1 and TRBJ2-7, with unresolved D. The germline CDR1 and CDR2 sequences are SQVTM and ANQGSEA. The CDR3 contains 11 residues. V was shortened by 1 base and J by 6 bases, with 7 bases between the two germline ends. In nucleotides, the CDR3 is TGCAGCGTTGAAGGTCCTTCCGAGCAGTACTTC. Amino acid sequence: CSVEGPSEQYF.

The chain combines TRBV5-5 with TRBJ2-2; 9 bases agree with TRBD1. The CDR3 loop spans 15 amino acids. V shed 3 bases, J shed 5 bases, and the junction held 5 bases outside the gene matches. Germline values: CDR1 SGHKS, CDR2 YYEKEE (reference sequence). DNA of the CDR3: TGTGCCAGCAGCTCCTGGACAGGGGAAACCGGGGAGCTGTTTTTT. Translating gives CASSSWTGETGELFF.

J is TRBJ1-4 and V is TRBV19; possibly TRBD1 for D (5 bases). The CDR3 length is 14 residues. V was shortened by 2 bases and J by 7 bases, with 11 bases between the two germline ends. The germline V gene encodes CDR1 LNHDA and CDR2 SQIVND (reference sequence). The chain's CDR3 is CASSIQGGGEKLFF. The CDR3 DNA follows: TGTGCCAGTAGTATACAGGGCGGGGGTGAAAAACTGTTTTTT.

V is TRBV4-3 and J is TRBJ1-4; D gene ambiguous. CDR1 and CDR2 (germline): LGHNA, YSLEER. V lost 6 bases to trimming and J lost 4 bases, with 9 bases between them. This CDR3 is built from 13 residues. The CDR3 loop is CASSVVRNEKLFF. The CDR3 coding sequence is TGCGCCAGCAGTGTAGTGCGTAATGAAAAACTGTTTTTT.

The genes are TRBV13 and TRBJ2-7, with D hard to call. CDR3 length equals 17 residues. V lost 2 bases and J 0 bases, leaving 17 bases between the germline ends. Germline assignment: CDR1 PRHDT and CDR2 FYEKMQ (reference sequence). Written as DNA, the CDR3 is TGTGCCAGCAGCTTAAAGTCCGCGATGACATCCTCCTACGAGCAGTACTTC. As protein: CASSLKSAMTSSYEQYF.

The J gene is TRBJ2-3, the V gene TRBV12-3 or TRBV12-4; D is unclear. V was trimmed by 3 bases and J by 3 bases, leaving 4 bases between them. The CDR3 has 12 residues. The CDR3 loop reads CASSFFTDTQYF. As DNA, the CDR3 is TGTGCCAGCAGTTTCTTTACAGATACGCAGTATTTT.

This rearrangement joins TRBV6-1 to TRBJ2-6, with 8 bases identical to TRBD1. This CDR3 contains 16 residues. Germline values: CDR1 MNHNS, CDR2 SASEGT. V was clipped by 2 bases and J by 0 bases; unmatched bases: 0. CDR3 coding DNA: TGTGCCAGCAGTGAAACAGGGGGCTCTGGGGCCAACGTCCTGACTTTC. The encoded protein is CASSETGGSGANVLTF.

V is TRBV29-1 and J is TRBJ1-2; tentatively, D is TRBD1 (5 bases). Germline-derived CDR1 and CDR2 are SQVTM and ANQGSEA. The V and J ends lost 4 bases and 0 bases respectively, with 6 bases between them. The CDR3 totals 12 residues. CDR3 residues: CSVGQSNYGYTF. The DNA of the CDR3 is TGCAGCGTTGGACAGTCTAACTATGGCTACACCTTC.

The gene calls are TRBV6-1 and TRBJ1-2, with D unresolved. CDR1 and CDR2 from the germline V gene are MNHNS and SASEGT. CDR3 length: 13 residues. V shed 0 bases and J shed 6 bases, with 8 bases lying between them. The CDR3 loop is CASSEAGQDGYTF. In DNA, the CDR3 is TGTGCCAGCAGTGAAGCAGGGCAAGATGGCTACACCTTC.

This rearrangement joins TRBV13 to TRBJ1-4; a weak D match, TRBD1 (6 bases). CDR1 and CDR2 from the germline V gene are PRHDT and FYEKMQ (reference sequence). The V and J ends lost 9 bases and 4 bases respectively, with 12 bases between them. The CDR3 totals 13 residues. CDR3 residues: CASSDRNNEKLFF. Here the CDR3 DNA reads TGTGCCAGTTCGGACAGAAATAATGAAAAACTGTTTTTT.

This CDR3 is CASSLYDTGIGLNTEAFF. DNA for the CDR3: TGCGCCAGCAGCCTCTACGACACAGGAATCGGGCTCAACACTGAAGCTTTCTTT. The genes are TRBV4-1 and TRBJ1-1, with TRBD1 as a possible D gene (5 bases). CDR1 and CDR2 from the germline V gene are MGHRA and YSYEKL. The CDR3 has 18 amino acids. Between the trimmed V and J ends, which lost 4 bases and 2 bases, there was a span of 23 bases.

This chain connects TRBV3-1 (or the pseudogene TRBV3-2) to TRBJ2-1; maybe TRBD1 (6 bases). V lost 6 bases and J 2 bases, leaving 14 bases between the germline ends. CDR1 is LGHDT, CDR2 YNNKEL, per germline (reference sequence). CDR3 length equals 15 residues. The CDR3 reads CASSERGTTYNEQFF. The CDR3 DNA reads TGTGCCAGCAGTGAAAGGGGGACGACCTACAATGAGCAGTTCTTC.

On this clone: At the DNA level, this CDR3 is encoded by other sequences in the same sample as well. The chain uses TRBV12-3 or TRBV12-4 and TRBJ1-1; unclear D gene. The germline V and J ends were trimmed by 0 bases and 1 base, with 3 bases remaining between them. The CDR3 is made up of 13 amino acids. As DNA, the CDR3 is TGTGCCAGCAGTTTAGCAGGGAACACTGAAGCTTTCTTT. As protein: CASSLAGNTEAFF.

The chain links TRBV24-1 to TRBJ2-1, with D possibly matching TRBD2 (5 bases). Between the trimmed V and J ends, which lost 0 bases and 0 bases, there was a span of 14 bases. The CDR3 sequence is 18 residues long. Germline loops: CDR1 KGHDR, CDR2 SFDVKD. CDR3 protein: CATSDLVLVIRSYNEQFF. As DNA, the CDR3 is TGTGCCACCAGTGATTTGGTACTAGTTATACGCTCCTACAATGAGCAGTTCTTC.

The CDR3 region is CASTGHYEQYF. The CDR3 nucleotides read TGTGCCAGCACCGGACACTACGAGCAGTACTTC. This chain uses TRBV2 with TRBJ2-7, with a tentative D call TRBD1 (5 bases). Trimming removed 7 bases from V and 3 bases from J, with 7 bases in between. CDR3 length: 11 residues. CDR1 and CDR2 (germline): SNHLY, FYNNEI. The entire variable domain, with the rest obtained from reference TRBV2 and TRBJ2-7, is as follows: EPEVTQTPSHQVTQMGQEVILRCVPISNHLYFYWYRQILGQKVEFLVSFYNNEISEKSEIFDDQFSVERPDGSNFTLKIRSTKLEDSAMYFCASTGHYEQYFGPGTRLTVT.

The CDR3 DNA sequence: TGTGCCAGCAGCTCTGGAGTTCGGTCCAGGCCGTCTGGAAACACCATATATTTT. It codes for CASSSGVRSRPSGNTIYF. The chain employs TRBV11-2 and TRBJ1-3, with no clear D. The V and J ends lost 4 bases and 1 base respectively, with 20 bases between them. The length of the CDR3 is 18 residues. CDR1 SGHAT and CDR2 FQNNGV come from the germline V gene.

The rearrangement uses TRBV5-1 and TRBJ1-1; 10 nucleotides match TRBD1. Germline values: CDR1 SGHRS, CDR2 YFSETQ. With V trimmed by 0 bases and J by 3 bases, 2 bases remained unmatched. CDR3 size: 15 residues. DNA for the CDR3: TGCGCCAGCAGCTTGGTGACAGGGGGCTACACTGAAGCTTTCTTT. Translated, it gives CASSLVTGGYTEAFF.

The chain uses TRBV5-1 and TRBJ2-7; tentative D call: TRBD1 (5 bases). Trimming shortened V by 4 bases and J by 5 bases, and 19 bases separated the two germline ends. The CDR3 has 15 amino acids. Per the germline V gene, CDR1 is SGHRS and CDR2 is YFSETQ. In DNA form, the CDR3 reads TGCGCCAGCAGCGTCTCCTCGCCCAGGGTCAACGAGCAGTACTTC. Its translation: CASSVSSPRVNEQYF. Complete variable domain (other parts from reference TRBV5-1 and TRBJ2-7): KAGVTQTPRYLIKTRGQQVTLSCSPISGHRSVSWYQQTPGQGLQFLFEYFSETQRNKGNFPGRFSGRQFSNSRSEMNVSTLELGDSALYLCASSVSSPRVNEQYFGPGTRLTVT.

This chain connects TRBV19 to TRBJ1-5; a possible D gene is TRBD1 (6 bases). Germline V lookup: CDR1 LNHDA, CDR2 SQIVND (reference sequence). The CDR3 consists of 13 residues. Trimming removed 9 bases from V and 7 bases from J, with 16 bases in between. CDR3 sequence reads: CASSLQGSQPQHF. DNA for the CDR3: TGTGCCAGCAGCCTACAGGGTTCACAGCCCCAGCATTTT.